The next 14 T cell receptor beta chains were all read from a single sample in a study of neurological immune-mediated disorders. From the 5' RACE reads, TCRdb called clonotypes with MiXCR, one entry per CDR3 protein. The table shows about 33,000 distinct CDR3 sequences, with roughly 1.6% occurring only once. Sequencing input: PBMCs. The receptors were sampled from a woman aged 25 to 39 with multiple sclerosis.

This clonotype was observed a handful of times. As the CDR3 is not closed by the conserved phenylalanine or tryptophan, this likely results from a read error. The DNA is omitted, as the CDR3 cannot be located on it reliably, and the CDR3 follows TCRdb's listing. The CDR3 reads CASSPGRRKYN. V is TRBV7-2 and J is TRBJ2-7; TRBD1 is the table's D call, not checked against the DNA. CDR1 SGHTA and CDR2 FQGNSA come from the germline V gene. With termini counted, the CDR3 has 11 amino acids.

This clonotype was observed at least ten times. This chain uses TRBV20-1 with TRBJ2-7, with D possibly matching TRBD1 (6 bases). Trimming pared 2 bases from V and 2 bases from J, leaving 10 bases between. CDR1 and CDR2 from the germline V gene are DFQATT and SNEGSKA (reference sequence). This CDR3 spans 13 amino acids. CDR3 sequence (DNA): TGCAGTGCTAGACAGACAGGAGCCTACGAGCAGTACTTC. Translated: CSARQTGAYEQYF.

This clonotype was recorded many times. The CDR3 region has the DNA TGTGCCATCACACCTAGCGGCCAAGAGACCCAGTACTTC. Encoded protein: CAITPSGQETQYF. This chain connects TRBV10-3 to TRBJ2-5; TRBD2 matches 7 bases. CDR1 is ENHRY and CDR2 is SYGVKD in the germline V gene. The junction had 3 bases not matched to a gene; V was cut back by 7 bases and J by 1 base. This CDR3 region has 13 residues.

This clonotype was seen at least ten times. The chain recombines TRBV7-2 with TRBJ1-4, with 7 bases lining up with TRBD1. The CDR3 has 15 residues. Trimming took 4 bases from V and 3 from J; bases not matched to a gene: 5. Germline V CDR1 and CDR2: SGHTA, FQGNSA. The CDR3 protein is CASSSSGTANEKLFF. CDR3 in DNA: TGTGCCAGCAGCTCTTCCGGGACAGCTAATGAAAAACTGTTTTTT.

This clonotype was seen many times. J is TRBJ2-7 and V is TRBV20-1; the D gene is possibly TRBD1 (6 bases). Per the germline V gene, CDR1 is DFQATT and CDR2 is SNEGSKA (reference sequence). V shed 3 bases and J shed 6 bases, with 12 bases lying between them. The CDR3 is made up of 12 amino acids. CDR3 loop: CSARGPTGEQYF. DNA for the CDR3: TGCAGTGCTAGGGGGCCGACAGGCGAGCAGTACTTC.

This clonotype was recorded many times. The V call is TRBV29-1, the J call TRBJ2-2; D may be TRBD1 (6 bases). V gave up 4 bases and J gave up 9 bases, with 12 bases separating them. CDR3 length: 12 amino acids. Per the germline V gene, CDR1 is SQVTM and CDR2 is ANQGSEA. The CDR3 bases are TGCAGCGTTGGTGCGGACAGTCGGGAGCTGTTTTTT. It is translated as CSVGADSRELFF.

This clonotype has ten or more counts. This chain uses TRBV27 with TRBJ2-2; D is unclear. There are 13 residues in the CDR3. V was clipped by 5 bases and J by 2 bases, with 6 bases between them. The V gene's germline CDR1 is MNHEY and CDR2 SMNVEV (reference sequence). CDR3 in amino acids: CASSLPNTGELFF. CDR3 sequence (DNA): TGTGCCAGCAGTCTCCCCAACACCGGGGAGCTGTTTTTT.

This clonotype came up many times. This chain connects TRBV6-6 to TRBJ2-1; TRBD2 matches at 8 bases. Germline V gene sequence: CDR1 MNHNY, CDR2 SVGAGI (reference sequence). V shed 2 bases, J shed 8 bases, and the junction held 11 bases outside the gene matches. The CDR3 totals 16 residues. CDR3 residues: CASSYRSGGSGDEQFF. CDR3 sequence (DNA): TGTGCCAGCAGTTACCGGAGCGGGGGCTCAGGGGATGAGCAGTTCTTC.

There are many counts of this clonotype. The J gene is TRBJ2-1, the V gene TRBV15; no clear D. CDR1 is LNHNV and CDR2 is YYDKDF in the germline V gene (reference sequence). V lost 0 bases and J lost 12, with 12 bases in between. The CDR3 consists of 13 residues. The CDR3 DNA reads TGTGCCACCAGCAGAGATCGGGTGGGTTCGCAGTTCTTC. Translation: CATSRDRVGSQFF.

This clonotype has a count of ten or more. This chain links TRBV27 with TRBJ2-5; D possibly corresponds to TRBD2 (5 bases). Trimming left V 8 bases short and J 0 bases short, with 19 bases between. The CDR3 has 16 amino acids. Germline CDR1 reads MNHEY; CDR2 reads SMNVEV (reference sequence). The CDR3 region is CASYNWEFLYQETQYF. The CDR3 bases are TGTGCCAGCTATAACTGGGAGTTTTTGTACCAAGAGACCCAGTACTTC.

This clonotype has at least ten counts. The rearrangement joins TRBV6-5 to TRBJ1-6; D gene unclear. Germline V CDR1 and CDR2: MNHEY, SVGAGI. CDR3 length equals 14 residues. Trimming removed 7 bases at V and 6 bases at J, with 13 bases between. CDR3 in DNA: TGTGCCAGCACCTACCGAGGTAGTAATTCACCCCTCCACTTT. Its protein product is CASTYRGSNSPLHF.

This clonotype was picked up many times. The V gene is TRBV25-1, the J gene TRBJ1-1; D unresolved. The CDR3 contains 13 residues. The ends were cut back, 2 bases at V and 6 bases at J, with 10 bases in the middle. Per germline, CDR1 MGHDK and CDR2 SYGVNS. CDR3 in amino acids: CASSEGSWAEAFF. The CDR3 DNA follows: TGTGCCAGCAGTGAAGGGAGTTGGGCTGAAGCTTTCTTT.

This clonotype was counted many times. The V gene is TRBV7-2, the J gene TRBJ2-3, with TRBD1 as a possible D gene (6 bases). CDR1 and CDR2 (germline): SGHTA, FQGNSA. The CDR3 loop spans 14 amino acids. The V end lost 5 bases, the J end lost 3 bases, and 12 bases lay between the germline ends. The CDR3 loop reads CASSLHGQTDTQYF. The DNA for the CDR3 is TGTGCCAGCAGCCTACATGGACAGACAGATACGCAGTATTTT.

This clonotype was seen at least ten times. The chain employs TRBV5-1 and TRBJ2-3; D is unclear. The V end was cut by 4 bases, the J end by 4 bases, with 7 bases between. Germline assignment: CDR1 SGHRS and CDR2 YFSETQ. CDR3 length: 12 residues. The DNA of the CDR3 is TGCGCCAGCAGCGTGAACGCAGATACGCAGTATTTT. Its protein is CASSVNADTQYF.